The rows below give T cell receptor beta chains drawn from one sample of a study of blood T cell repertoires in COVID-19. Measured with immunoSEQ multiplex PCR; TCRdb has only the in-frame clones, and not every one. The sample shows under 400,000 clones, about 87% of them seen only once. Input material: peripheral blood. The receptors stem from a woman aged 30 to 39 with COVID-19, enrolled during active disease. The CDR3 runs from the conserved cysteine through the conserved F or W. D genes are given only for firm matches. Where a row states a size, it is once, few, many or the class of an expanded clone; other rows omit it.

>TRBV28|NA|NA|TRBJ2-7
TGTGCCAGCAGACGCGGGACGCCAGCTTCCTACGAGCAGTACTTC
CASRRGTPASYEQYF
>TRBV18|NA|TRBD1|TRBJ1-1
TGTGCCAGTACAGGGGCTCCGAACACTGAAGCTTTCTTT
CASTGAPNTEAFF
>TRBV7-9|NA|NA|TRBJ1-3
TGTGCCAGCTTGAAATCCCACATGGCCGGAAACACCATATATTTT
CASLKSHMAGNTIYF
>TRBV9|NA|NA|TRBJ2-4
TGTGCCAGCAGCGAGTCCCCCACACTAAAAAACATTCAGTACTTC
CASSESPTLKNIQYF
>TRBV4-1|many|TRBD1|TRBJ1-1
TGCGCCAGCAGCAGAGGACAGGTCCCCCCTGAAGCTTTCTTT
CASSRGQVPPEAFF
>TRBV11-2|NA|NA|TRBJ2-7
TGTGCCAGCAGCGACTTCTACGAGCAGTACTTC
CASSDFYEQYF
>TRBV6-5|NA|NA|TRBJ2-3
TGTGCCAGCAGTTACTCGACCGGGACAGATACGCAGTATTTT
CASSYSTGTDTQYF
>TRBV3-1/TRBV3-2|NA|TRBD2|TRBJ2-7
TGTGCCAGCTCGCTAGCGGGAGCGATAGGTGAGCAGTACTTC
CASSLAGAIGEQYF
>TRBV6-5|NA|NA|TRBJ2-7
TGTGCCAGCAGCTTTAGCGGCTCCTACGAGCAGTACTTC
CASSFSGSYEQYF
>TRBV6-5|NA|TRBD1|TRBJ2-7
TGTGCCAGCACCCACCCAGGGGGCGCCTACGAGCAGTACTTC
CASTHPGGAYEQYF
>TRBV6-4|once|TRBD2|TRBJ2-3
TGTGCCAGCAGCGGGACTAGCGGAGGGACCACAGATACGCAGTATTTT
CASSGTSGGTTDTQYF
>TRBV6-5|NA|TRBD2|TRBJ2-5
TGTGCCAGCAGGGTAGCGGGAGAAGGGTGGGAGACCCAGTACTTC
CASRVAGEGWETQYF
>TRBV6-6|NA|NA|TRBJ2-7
TGTGCCAGCAGTTACGCAGGGACCTACGAGCAGTACTTC
CASSYAGTYEQYF
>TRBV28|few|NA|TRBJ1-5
TGTGCCAGCAGTTCGGGCAATCAGCCCCAGCATTTT
CASSSGNQPQHF
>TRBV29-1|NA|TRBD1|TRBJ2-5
TGCAGCGTTGAGCCCAGGGGGCTGGGACAAGAGACCCAGTACTTC
CSVEPRGLGQETQYF